These 26 T cell receptor beta chains share one sample of origin, sequenced in a study of blood T cell repertoires in COVID-19. Sequencing used immunoSEQ multiplex PCR; TCRdb keeps in-frame clones, though not all of them. The sample includes about 260,000 clones, 85% to 90% of them seen just once. The source material was PBMCs or T cells enriched from blood (not recorded which). The receptors were gathered from a woman aged 25 to 39 with acute COVID-19.

The chain employs TRBV30 and TRBJ1-4; possibly TRBD1 for D (5 bases). This CDR3 is built from 15 residues. Per the germline V gene, CDR1 is GTSNPN and CDR2 is SVGIG (reference sequence). Trimming left V 0 bases short and J 7 bases short, with 15 bases between. This CDR3 is CAWSVPDSNPEKLFF. DNA for the CDR3: TGTGCCTGGAGTGTCCCCGACAGCAACCCTGAAAAACTGTTTTTT.

This clone was detected once. J is TRBJ2-7 and V is TRBV7-9; 15 nucleotides line up with TRBD2. The CDR3 covers 16 residues. V shed 6 bases and J 4 bases; nucleotides not matched to a gene: 7. Per germline, CDR1 SEHNR and CDR2 FQNEAQ (reference sequence). CDR3 in amino acids: CASSPWTSGRDYEQYF. Written as DNA, the CDR3 is TGTGCCAGCAGTCCCTGGACTAGCGGGAGGGATTACGAGCAGTACTTC.

This sequence joins TRBV21-1 and TRBJ1-2; the table names TRBD1, a call not compared with the DNA. TRBV21-1 is deemed a pseudogene. This CDR3 has 16 amino acids. CDR3 protein: CASSTPWQGNLYGYTF. The DNA of the CDR3 is TGTGCCAGCAGCACCCCGTGGCAGGGCAATCTCTATGGCTACACCTTC.

The CDR3 DNA reads TGTGCCAGCAGTATAGACAGCAGCTCCTACGAGCAGTACTTC. It yields the protein CASSIDSSSYEQYF. This chain joins TRBV27 and TRBJ2-7, with TRBD1 as a possible D gene (5 bases). Germline CDR1 is MNHEY and CDR2 is SMNVEV (reference sequence). Trimming left V 5 bases short and J 0 bases short, with 11 bases between. The CDR3 spans 14 residues.

This clone appeared a single time. This rearrangement joins TRBV5-1 to TRBJ2-1; 7 positions agree with TRBD1. V shed 3 bases, J shed 6 bases, and the junction held 12 bases outside the gene matches. CDR1 is SGHRS and CDR2 is YFSETQ in the germline V gene. The CDR3 runs 16 residues. The CDR3 loop reads CASSSRGPSLSNEQFF. DNA of the CDR3: TGCGCCAGCAGCTCTAGGGGGCCCTCCCTTTCCAATGAGCAGTTCTTC.

The chain uses TRBV9 and TRBJ2-3; 8 bases align to TRBD1. Trimming took 0 bases from V and 1 from J; bases not matched to a gene: 1. The CDR3 spans 15 residues. Germline V gene sequence: CDR1 SGDLS, CDR2 YYNGEE. The CDR3 sequence: CASSVEDRGTDTQYF. CDR3 in DNA: TGTGCCAGCAGCGTAGAGGACAGGGGCACAGATACGCAGTATTTT.

J is TRBJ2-3 and V is TRBV5-1, with 11 bases lining up with TRBD1. Germline V gene sequence: CDR1 SGHRS, CDR2 YFSETQ. CDR3 length: 17 residues. V trimming: 5 bases; J trimming: 4 bases; junction bases outside the gene matches: 12. The DNA for the CDR3 is TGCGCCAGCAGACCTACACCGGGACAGGGGGATCCAGATACGCAGTATTTT. Amino acids: CASRPTPGQGDPDTQYF.

This clone was counted only a few times. J is TRBJ1-1 and V is TRBV28, with no clear D. Germline assignment: CDR1 MDHEN and CDR2 SYDVKM. The CDR3 loop spans 12 amino acids. Trimming removed 2 bases at V and 1 base at J, with 2 bases between. The CDR3, as DNA: TGTGCCAGCAGTTTACAGAACACTGAAGCTTTCTTT. It encodes CASSLQNTEAFF.

Regarding this clone: Other DNA sequences from this sample encode an identical CDR3 as well. The chain links TRBV5-1 to TRBJ1-1, with D maybe TRBD1 (5 bases). The CDR3 runs 13 residues. CDR1 is SGHRS, CDR2 YFSETQ, per germline. Trimming cost V 4 bases and J 1 base, with 8 bases left between them. Here the CDR3 DNA reads TGCGCCAGCAGCCTACAGGAGAACACTGAAGCTTTCTTT. It is translated as CASSLQENTEAFF.

This chain connects TRBV7-9 to TRBJ2-1, with TRBD1 identical over 9 bases. CDR1 and CDR2 from the germline V gene are SEHNR and FQNEAQ (reference sequence). CDR3 length: 13 amino acids. The V gene end was trimmed by 8 bases and the J gene end by 8 bases; junction bases not matched to a gene: 7. The CDR3 nucleotides read TGTGCCAGCGTGAGGACAGGGGAGGATGAGCAGTTCTTC. Protein product: CASVRTGEDEQFF. The entire variable domain, with the rest obtained from reference TRBV7-9 and TRBJ2-1, is as follows: DTGVSQNPRHKITKRGQNVTFRCDPISEHNRLYWYRQTLGQGPEFLTYFQNEAQLEKSRLLSDRFSAERPKGSFSTLEIQRTEQGDSAMYLCASVRTGEDEQFFGPGTRLTVL.

The V gene is TRBV19, the J gene TRBJ2-4; tentative D call: TRBD1 (6 bases). With 3 bases removed from V and 5 bases from J, the gap between germline ends came to 14 bases. The CDR3 consists of 15 residues. The germline V gene has CDR1 LNHDA and CDR2 SQIVND (reference sequence). This CDR3 is CASSILWGPQNIQYF. In nucleotides, the CDR3 is TGTGCCAGTAGTATCCTGTGGGGGCCACAAAACATTCAGTACTTC. The entire variable domain, with the rest obtained from reference TRBV19 and TRBJ2-4, is as follows: DGGITQSPKYLFRKEGQNVTLSCEQNLNHDAMYWYRQDPGQGLRLIYYSQIVNDFQKGDIAEGYSVSREKKESFPLTVTSAQKNPTAFYLCASSILWGPQNIQYFGAGTRLSVL.

The V gene is TRBV3-1 (or the pseudogene TRBV3-2), the J gene TRBJ2-1; 10 nucleotides line up with TRBD2. V lost 2 bases, J lost 11 bases, and 12 bases stayed unmatched. Germline values: CDR1 LGHDT, CDR2 YNNKEL (reference sequence). The CDR3 covers 16 residues. The CDR3 DNA sequence: TGTGCCAGCAGCCAAAACGGGACTAGCGAGGTCCCCAAGCAGTTCTTC. Its protein is CASSQNGTSEVPKQFF.

This chain links TRBV28 with TRBJ1-1, with D uncertain. CDR1 is MDHEN, CDR2 SYDVKM, per germline. V was clipped by 4 bases and J by 6 bases, with 9 bases between them. CDR3 length: 12 residues. The CDR3 here is CASSYQVSEAFF. CDR3 in DNA: TGTGCCAGCAGTTACCAGGTTTCTGAAGCTTTCTTT.

This chain links TRBV28 with TRBJ2-7, with TRBD2 matching 7 bases. This CDR3 contains 12 residues. CDR1 MDHEN and CDR2 SYDVKM come from the germline V gene. Trimming cost V 7 bases and J 6 bases; bases outside gene matches: 6. In DNA form, the CDR3 reads TGTGCCAGCAACCCCCCGGGGGGCGAGCAGTACTTC. Encoded protein: CASNPPGGEQYF.

V and J are TRBV2 and TRBJ1-3; D is unresolved. The CDR3 length is 13 residues. The germline CDR1 and CDR2 sequences are SNHLY and FYNNEI. Trimming left V 1 base short and J 4 bases short, with 5 bases between. In DNA form, the CDR3 reads TGTGCCAGCAGTGAAGGAAGCGGAAACACCATATATTTT. Translating it yields CASSEGSGNTIYF.

The CDR3 here is CASSFRIAGSSYEQYF. The CDR3 bases are TGTGCCAGCAGTTTCCGTATAGCGGGGAGCTCCTACGAGCAGTACTTC. The chain joins TRBV28 to TRBJ2-7; TRBD2 aligns across 8 bases. Germline V gene data show CDR1 as MDHEN and CDR2 as SYDVKM. With V trimmed by 3 bases and J by 0 bases, 7 bases remained unmatched. CDR3 length: 16 residues.

The chain has TRBV27 and TRBJ2-3, with a possible D match to TRBD2 (5 bases). The CDR3 runs to 19 residues. Per germline, CDR1 MNHEY and CDR2 SMNVEV (reference sequence). Trimming took off 7 bases at V and 1 base at J, with 27 bases between the two ends. CDR3 nucleotide sequence: TGTGCCAGCAACCAAATTCGCACTAGAAAAACAACACGCACAGATACGCAGTATTTT. This sequence encodes CASNQIRTRKTTRTDTQYF.

This chain uses TRBV11-2 with TRBJ2-3, with a possible D match to TRBD2 (7 bases). CDR1 and CDR2 from the germline V gene are SGHAT and FQNNGV. This CDR3 spans 16 amino acids. The ends were cut back, 2 bases at V and 3 bases at J, with 15 bases in the middle. The CDR3 reads CASSLYSRGGTDTQYF. As DNA, the CDR3 is TGTGCCAGCAGCTTATACAGCAGGGGAGGGACAGATACGCAGTATTTT. Using reference TRBV11-2 and TRBJ2-3 for the parts outside the CDR3, the full variable domain is EAGVAQSPRYKIIEKRQSVAFWCNPISGHATLYWYQQILGQGPKLLIQFQNNGVVDDSQLPKDRFSAERLKGVDSTLKIQPAKLEDSAVYLCASSLYSRGGTDTQYFGPGTRLTVL.

The sample holds one count of this clone. V and J are TRBV6-2 or TRBV6-3 and TRBJ2-2; TRBD2 matches 13 bases. With V trimmed by 6 bases and J by 3 bases, 4 bases remained unmatched. Germline V gives CDR1 MNHEY, CDR2 SVGEGT. The CDR3 has 16 amino acids. CDR3 coding DNA: TGTGCCAGCAGCATACTAGCGGGAGGGCACACCGGGGAGCTGTTTTTT. It encodes CASSILAGGHTGELFF.

This chain uses TRBV11-3 with TRBJ2-7, with a weak D call TRBD1 (6 bases). V shed 1 base and J shed 3 bases, with 7 bases lying between them. Germline CDR1 is SGHNT and CDR2 is YENEEA. CDR3 length equals 13 residues. CDR3 in amino acids: CASSLGQDYEQYF. Written as DNA, the CDR3 is TGTGCCAGCAGCTTAGGACAGGACTACGAGCAGTACTTC.

The chain carries TRBV28 and TRBJ1-6; maybe TRBD1 (5 bases). V was clipped by 6 bases and J by 6 bases, with 9 bases between them. The length of the CDR3 is 13 residues. From germline, CDR1 is MDHEN and CDR2 SYDVKM. The CDR3 protein is CASSGQANSPLHF. In DNA, the CDR3 is TGTGCCAGCAGCGGACAAGCTAATTCACCCCTCCACTTT.

The V and J genes are TRBV7-9 and TRBJ2-1; 7 bases are shared with TRBD1. Germline V gene data show CDR1 as SEHNR and CDR2 as FQNEAQ (reference sequence). This CDR3 is 18 amino acids long. V was clipped by 3 bases and J by 13 bases; unmatched bases: 24. The CDR3 loop reads CASSFYRLGAGGREPQFF. The CDR3 region has the DNA TGTGCCAGCAGCTTTTATCGTTTAGGGGCAGGGGGTAGGGAGCCACAGTTCTTC.

The CDR3 region is CASSLELSYNEQFF. The CDR3 DNA is TGTGCCAGCAGTTTGGAGTTATCGTACAATGAGCAGTTCTTC. This chain links TRBV27 with TRBJ2-1; D is unclear. The CDR3 runs to 14 residues. With 3 bases removed from V and 4 bases from J, the gap between germline ends came to 10 bases. The germline gives CDR1 MNHEY, CDR2 SMNVEV (reference sequence).

The chain couples TRBV5-1 to TRBJ2-3, with TRBD2 matching 7 bases. With 0 bases clipped from V and 6 bases from J, the junction kept 10 bases outside the gene matches. There are 16 residues in the CDR3. The germline CDR1 and CDR2 sequences are SGHRS and YFSETQ. CDR3 bases: TGCGCCAGCAGCTTGGGGGCGGGAGTAGCAAAGGATACGCAGTATTTT. This codes for CASSLGAGVAKDTQYF.

The chain recombines TRBV9 with TRBJ2-2; tentatively, D is TRBD1 (6 bases). Germline V lookup: CDR1 SGDLS, CDR2 YYNGEE. The germline V and J ends were trimmed by 4 bases and 3 bases, with 13 bases remaining between them. CDR3 length: 15 amino acids. As DNA, the CDR3 is TGTGCCAGCAGCCCTTGGACAGATTACACCGGGGAGCTGTTTTTT. Translated: CASSPWTDYTGELFF.

The chain combines TRBV6-5 with TRBJ1-1, with D uncertain. Germline loops: CDR1 MNHEY, CDR2 SVGAGI. This CDR3 spans 15 amino acids. Trimming took 6 bases from V and 0 from J, leaving 14 bases between them. CDR3 bases: TGTGCCAGCAGCCCCGTAGACGACATGAACACTGAAGCTTTCTTT. Protein product: CASSPVDDMNTEAFF.